This TCR beta chain stems from a study of control samples from healthy donors and cancer patients. Germline lookup yields CDR1 SNHLY and CDR2 FYNNEI. V lost 6 bases, J lost 6 bases, and 11 bases lay in between. This CDR3 comprises 12 residues. Generated by immunoSEQ multiplex PCR, the TCRdb table keeps only in-frame clones and is missing some. The sample lists over 80,000 clones; 70% to 80% were seen once. This clone was seen once. The sequence was obtained from a woman aged 30 to 39 in good health. The chain uses TRBV2 and TRBJ1-2; D may be TRBD1 (5 bases). Source material: blood. CDR3 DNA sequence: TGTGCCAGCAGCCCCGGAGGGGATGGCTACACCTTC. It codes for CASSPGGDGYTF.